Sequencing of this T cell receptor beta chain was carried out in a study of CD8 T cells in ankylosing spondylitis. Study-wide results and caveats: Within ankylosing spondylitis blood, a TCR beta motif made up of eight or nine highly homologous variants appeared to be characteristic. Reportedly, matched ankylosing spondylitis synovial fluid was significantly enriched for disease-linked clones. Disease-linked clones were CD8+ and relatively rare in peripheral blood.

This clonotype was seen a handful of times. Its antigen is still unknown. Quantitative 5'-RACE with molecular barcodes generated TCR beta libraries. Via MiXCR, TCRdb re-called the 5' RACE reads, giving one row per CDR3 protein. This table has a few hundred thousand distinct CDR3 sequences, around 8% appearing once. The germline V gene has CDR1 LGHNA and CDR2 YSLEER. The CDR3 is made up of 16 amino acids. V trimming: 1 base; J trimming: 5 bases; junction bases outside the gene matches: 8. The sample consisted of blood, either unsorted or a sorted T cell fraction (not recorded which). The chain is built from TRBV4-3 and TRBJ2-1; 7 nucleotides match TRBD2. The origin of this receptor is a male donor with ankylosing spondylitis. The CDR3 nucleotides read TGCGCCAGCAGCCAAGTTCCAGCGGGAAGGCACAATGAGCAGTTCTTC. It yields the protein CASSQVPAGRHNEQFF.